At least ten counts were recorded for the clone carrying this T cell receptor (beta chain). What it recognizes is unknown. Patients were all untreated before their thyroid surgery. These data are taken from a study of metastatic and nonmetastatic thyroid tumors. At the level of the study: For malignant and benign thyroid patients, tumor or nodule tissue and blood were the sources whose repertoires were compared.

The V segment lost 1 base and the J segment 3 bases; nucleotides outside the gene matches: 2. Germline V lookup: CDR1 MNHNS, CDR2 SASEGT. The CDR3 is 14 amino acids. In the original processing: A classifier for distant metastasis in papillary thyroid cancer was constructed using CDR3 differences observed across clinicopathological groups. TCRdb redid the clone calls on the PCR reads using MiXCR. The V and J calls and clone size are TCRdb's, not the authors'. The data show over 40,000 clones, approximately 26% seen once. Study-level points and caveats: Malignant thyroid tumors reportedly exceeded benign nodules significantly in TCR beta diversity, with the difference appearing in blood and tumor.

The chain employs TRBV6-1 and TRBJ1-1; 7 nucleotides align to TRBD1. This clonotype was sampled from a male donor with papillary thyroid cancer or a benign thyroid nodule (not recorded which). Some clones in this sample may be carry-over from other donors' samples. The sample taken for sequencing was blood. CDR3 sequence: CASSEGQGYTEAFF. The DNA of the CDR3 is TGTGCCAGCAGTGAAGGACAGGGCTACACTGAAGCTTTCTTT.